This TCR beta chain emerged from a study of blood T cell repertoires in COVID-19 (dated by TCRdb to about 2020). In the study overall: Collaborator samples came from the United States, Italy and Spain and covered acute and convalescent phases of COVID-19. The prospective study material was composed of cDNA or gDNA derived from T cells, B-cell-depleted T cells, or PBMCs. Subjects who had been exposed to COVID-19, were actively infected with it, or had recovered from it provided the deeply sampled blood TCRbeta repertoires that made up the dataset. The repertoires were released in a freely available public database intended as a resource for research on the immune response to SARS-CoV-2. Samples came from the ongoing ImmuneRACE study (first 160 participants) plus 1,254 subjects from 6 global collaborators. A de-identified subject ID, COVID-19 status, age in years and sex were almost always included in the sample metadata. Where available, HLA class I and class II types were obtained from metadata supplied by the sample provider rather than from assay-based typing.

For this clone: This clone's antigen is unknown. No much larger clone is present one base from it, and per-base qualities are unavailable.

Spanning cysteine to phenylalanine, the CDR3 consists of 15 amino acids. Of the read, only the CDR3 DNA is kept; its 45 bases are in frame from base 1. From the germline V gene (reference sequence), CDR1 is MNHEY and CDR2 is SMNVEV. For this chain, trimming is 5 bases at the V end and 2 bases at the J end, and the number of junction bases without a gene match is 5. The immunoSEQ Assay, a bias-controlled multiplex PCR, was used to amplify TCRbeta CDR3 regions from genomic DNA. The paper's processing steps were these. The number of nucleated cells in each sample was estimated from the amplification of reference gene primers within the assay. To quantify the absolute abundance of each unique TCRbeta CDR3 rearrangement, sequence reads were collapsed and filtered. For each sample, productive Simpson clonality was calculated as the square root of Simpson's diversity index over productive rearrangements. TCRdb obtained this table from immuneACCESS and retained in-frame rearrangements with V and J assigned. These tables miss some clones; where compared with another copy, unresolved V genes account for less than half of the shortfall, and the remainder is unexplained. V, J and clone size derive from that table, while D and trimming were established from the DNA sequence. Present in this sample are 200,000 to 300,000 clones, 84% of which were seen just once. About 4% of the sample is taken by the ten largest.

Findings and caveats that apply to the study as a whole: The amount of clinical and demographic metadata varied by source and participant and was provided uncurated.

Collaborating institutions collected whole blood in K2EDTA tubes following their own protocols. Collaborator samples were shipped for TCRbeta analysis as frozen whole blood, isolated PBMCs, or DNA extracted from either sample type. Sequencing was done on a sample of peripheral blood. This sequence was found in a man aged 50-59 years with acute or convalescent COVID-19. The chain was built from TRBV27 and TRBJ1-3; 8 junctional bases match TRBD1. The DNA reads TGTGCCAGCAGTCTGACAGGGGTGGCTGGAAACACCATATATTTT. Its protein product is CASSLTGVAGNTIYF.